Listed here are 12 T cell receptor beta chains from one sample, sequenced in a study of T cells expressing NK-cell markers. Following a re-call of the 5' RACE reads, TCRdb has one entry per CDR3 protein and lacks DNA. This listing includes about 260,000 distinct CDR3 sequences. The specimen sequenced was blood T cells: a sorted CD56 or NKG2C T cell subset, CD4+ or CD8+ T cells, or bulk PBMC T cells (not recorded which). These TCRs come from a woman between 18 and 69 years old in good health.

V and J are TRBV18 and TRBJ2-7; the D call from TCRdb, TRBD2, cannot be confirmed without DNA. CDR1 KGHSH and CDR2 LQKENI come from the germline V gene. This CDR3 is built from 15 residues. The CDR3: CASSPKGLAGSEQYF. Full variable domain (outside the CDR3, taken from reference TRBV18 and TRBJ2-7): NAGVMQNPRHLVRRRGQEARLRCSPMKGHSHVYWYRQLPEEGLKFMVYLQKENIIDESGMPKERFSAEFPKEGPSILRIQQVVRGDSAAYFCASSPKGLAGSEQYFGPGTRLTVT.

The chain is built from TRBV5-4 and TRBJ2-1. The CDR3 is made up of 14 amino acids. Germline assignment: CDR1 SGHNT and CDR2 YYREEE (reference sequence). CDR3 loop: CASSLLASYNEQFF.

The genes are TRBV12-3 or TRBV12-4 and TRBJ1-4; there is no DNA to check the TCRdb D call of TRBD1. The CDR3 has 15 amino acids. The CDR3 here is CASSLRQGQGEKLFF.

V is TRBV12-3 or TRBV12-4 and J is TRBJ2-6. The CDR3 has 14 residues. The CDR3: CASILVSGANVLTF.

The chain joins TRBV3-1 to TRBJ1-2. Germline V lookup: CDR1 LGHDT, CDR2 YNNKEL (reference sequence). This CDR3 is built from 13 residues. CDR3 amino acids: CASSQEDNYGYTF.

This chain connects TRBV14 to TRBJ2-3. The CDR3 covers 11 residues. Germline assignment: CDR1 SGHDN and CDR2 FVKESK. The CDR3 is CASSHADTQYF.

The CDR3 is CASRPGAYNEQFF. The chain links TRBV6-1 to TRBJ2-1. In germline, CDR1 is MNHNS, CDR2 SASEGT. The CDR3 has 13 residues.

This chain's CDR3 is CASSFTGMQETQYF. The chain is built from TRBV28 and TRBJ2-5; the D call from TCRdb, TRBD1, cannot be confirmed without DNA. The CDR3 totals 14 residues. Germline V CDR1 and CDR2: MDHEN, SYDVKM.

The chain employs TRBV30 and TRBJ1-1; without DNA, the TCRdb call of TRBD1 cannot be checked. Germline V gives CDR1 GTSNPN, CDR2 SVGIG (reference sequence). The CDR3 contains 11 residues. The CDR3 here is CAAGVETEAFF.

The rearrangement joins TRBV6-6 to TRBJ2-2. The germline CDR1 and CDR2 sequences are MNHNY and SVGAGI (reference sequence). CDR3 size: 11 residues. Here the CDR3 reads CASTTSGELFF.

The chain links TRBV6-2 or TRBV6-3 to TRBJ1-2; lacking DNA, the TRBD1 call made by TCRdb goes unchecked. The CDR3 covers 15 residues. Germline V CDR1 and CDR2: MNHEY, SVGEGT. CDR3 sequence: CATPEDWTGGYGYTF.

This chain joins TRBV6-5 and TRBJ1-1; with no DNA, the TCRdb D assignment of TRBD1 cannot be verified. This CDR3 comprises 16 residues. CDR1 is MNHEY and CDR2 is SVGAGI in the germline V gene. CDR3 residues: CASSYSPTRAPTEAFF.